This paragraph reports one T cell receptor (beta chain). Its antigen is still unknown. This sample includes further DNA sequences coding for the same CDR3. This specimen comes from a study of Ad26.COV2.S vaccination and SARS-CoV-2 variants. In the study overall: The COV1001 Ad26.COV2.S trial arm included the donor.

Libraries were prepared by immunoSEQ multiplex PCR; TCRdb keeps only in-frame clonotypes and omits some of them. The repertoire holds about 320,000 clones, with roughly 90% as singletons. Study findings and constraints: Whether participants received vaccine or placebo, their non-spike TCR breadth was similar. Possible underestimation of total T cell responses by the TCR breadth and depth analyses was noted.

The CDR3 has 12 amino acids. Trimming pared 5 bases from V and 4 bases from J, leaving 8 bases between. Stated treatment: 19 received Ad26.COV2.S at low or high dose, single or two shots; roughly 5 received placebo; per-sample allocation not given. Samples came from day 63 after the first vaccine or placebo injection. The sequence came from a person aged 18 to 59 who received the Ad26.COV2.S COVID-19 vaccine or a placebo. The source was peripheral blood, collected in a trial of Ad26.COV2.S vaccine versus placebo. J is TRBJ1-1 and V is TRBV12-3 or TRBV12-4; D is ambiguous. CDR3 in DNA: TGTGCCAGCAGTCCGGGCGGCACTGAAGCTTTCTTT. Translated: CASSPGGTEAFF.